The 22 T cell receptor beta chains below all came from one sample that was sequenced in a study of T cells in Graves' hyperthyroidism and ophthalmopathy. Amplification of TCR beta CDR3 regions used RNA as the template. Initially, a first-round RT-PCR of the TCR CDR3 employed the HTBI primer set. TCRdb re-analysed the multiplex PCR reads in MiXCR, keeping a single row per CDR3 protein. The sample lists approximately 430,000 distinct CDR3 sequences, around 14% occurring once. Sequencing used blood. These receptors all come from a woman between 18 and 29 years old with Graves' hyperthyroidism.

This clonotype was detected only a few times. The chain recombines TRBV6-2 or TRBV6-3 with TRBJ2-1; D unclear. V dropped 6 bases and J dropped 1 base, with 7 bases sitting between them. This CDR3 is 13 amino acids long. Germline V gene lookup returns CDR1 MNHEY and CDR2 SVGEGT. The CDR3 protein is CASRSPSYNEQFF. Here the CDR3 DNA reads TGTGCCAGCAGGTCCCCATCCTACAATGAGCAGTTCTTC.

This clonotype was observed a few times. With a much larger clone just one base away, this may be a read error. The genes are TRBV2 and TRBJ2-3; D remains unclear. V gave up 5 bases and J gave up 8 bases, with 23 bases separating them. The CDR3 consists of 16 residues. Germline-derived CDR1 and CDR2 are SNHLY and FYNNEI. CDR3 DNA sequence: TGTGCCAGCAGTTTAATTACCCCAGGAGCAGCAGGTACGCAGTATTTT. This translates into CASSLITPGAAGTQYF.

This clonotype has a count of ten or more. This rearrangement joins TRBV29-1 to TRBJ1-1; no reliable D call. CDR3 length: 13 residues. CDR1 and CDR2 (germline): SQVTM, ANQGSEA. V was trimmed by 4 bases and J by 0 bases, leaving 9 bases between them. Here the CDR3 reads CSVGRTLNTEAFF. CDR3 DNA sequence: TGCAGCGTTGGTCGGACGCTGAACACTGAAGCTTTCTTT.

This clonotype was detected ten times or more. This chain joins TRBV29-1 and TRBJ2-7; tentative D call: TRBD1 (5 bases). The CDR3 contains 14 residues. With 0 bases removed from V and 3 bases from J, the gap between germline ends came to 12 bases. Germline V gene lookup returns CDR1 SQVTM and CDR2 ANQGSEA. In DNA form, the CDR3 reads TGCAGCGTTGAAGATCGGAGTACAGGCTACGAGCAGTACTTC. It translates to CSVEDRSTGYEQYF.

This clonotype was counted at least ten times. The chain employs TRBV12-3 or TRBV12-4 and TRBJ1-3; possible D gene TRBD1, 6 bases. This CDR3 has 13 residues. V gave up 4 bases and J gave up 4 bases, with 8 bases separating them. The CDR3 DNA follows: TGTGCCAGCAGTTCAGGGGCCGGAAACACCATATATTTT. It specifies CASSSGAGNTIYF.

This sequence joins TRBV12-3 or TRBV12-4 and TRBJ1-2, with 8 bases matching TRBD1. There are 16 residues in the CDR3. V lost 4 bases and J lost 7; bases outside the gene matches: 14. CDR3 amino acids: CASSSGAGQGRSGYTF. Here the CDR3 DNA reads TGTGCCAGCAGTTCAGGGGCCGGACAGGGCAGGAGTGGCTACACCTTC.

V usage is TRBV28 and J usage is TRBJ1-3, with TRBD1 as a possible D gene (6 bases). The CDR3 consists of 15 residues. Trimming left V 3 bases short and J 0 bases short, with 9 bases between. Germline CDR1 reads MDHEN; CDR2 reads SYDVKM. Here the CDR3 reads CASSLPRGSGNTIYF. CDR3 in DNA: TGTGCCAGCAGTTTGCCCAGGGGCTCTGGAAACACCATATATTTT.

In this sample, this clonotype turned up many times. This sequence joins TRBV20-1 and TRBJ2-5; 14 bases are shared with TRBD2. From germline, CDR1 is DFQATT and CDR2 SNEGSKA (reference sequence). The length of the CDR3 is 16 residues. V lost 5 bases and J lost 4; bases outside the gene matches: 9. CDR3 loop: CSAETSGRARGETQYF. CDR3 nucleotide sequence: TGCAGTGCTGAGACTAGCGGGAGGGCGAGGGGAGAGACCCAGTACTTC.

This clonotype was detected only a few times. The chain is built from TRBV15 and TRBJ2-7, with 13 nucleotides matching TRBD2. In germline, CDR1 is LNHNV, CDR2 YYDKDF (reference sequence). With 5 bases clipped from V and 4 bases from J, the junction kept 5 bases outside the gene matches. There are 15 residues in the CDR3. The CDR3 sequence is CATSRGGLAGYEQYF. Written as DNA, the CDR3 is TGTGCCACCAGCCGAGGGGGACTAGCGGGGTACGAGCAGTACTTC.

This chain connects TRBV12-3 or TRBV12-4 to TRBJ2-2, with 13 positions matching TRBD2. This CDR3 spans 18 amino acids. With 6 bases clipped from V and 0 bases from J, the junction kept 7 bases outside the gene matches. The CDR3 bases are TGTGCCAGCAGATGGACTAGCGGGGGTCCCGCGAACACCGGGGAGCTGTTTTTT. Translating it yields CASRWTSGGPANTGELFF.

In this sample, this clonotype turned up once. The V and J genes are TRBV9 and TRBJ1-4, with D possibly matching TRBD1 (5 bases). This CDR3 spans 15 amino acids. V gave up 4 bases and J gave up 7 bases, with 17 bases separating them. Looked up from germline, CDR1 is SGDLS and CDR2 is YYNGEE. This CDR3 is CASSPGGTGGEKLFF. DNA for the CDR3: TGTGCCAGCAGCCCGGGGGGTACGGGCGGTGAAAAACTGTTTTTT.

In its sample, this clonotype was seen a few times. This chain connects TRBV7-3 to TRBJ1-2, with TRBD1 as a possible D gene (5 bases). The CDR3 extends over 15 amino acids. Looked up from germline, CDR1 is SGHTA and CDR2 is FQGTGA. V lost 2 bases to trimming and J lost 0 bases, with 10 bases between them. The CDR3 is CASSLDGGSNYGYTF. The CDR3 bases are TGTGCCAGCAGCTTAGATGGGGGTTCTAACTATGGCTACACCTTC.

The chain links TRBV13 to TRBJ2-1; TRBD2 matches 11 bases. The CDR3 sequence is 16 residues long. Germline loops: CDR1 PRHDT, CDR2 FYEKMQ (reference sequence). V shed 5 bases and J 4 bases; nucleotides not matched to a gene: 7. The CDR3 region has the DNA TGTGCCAGCAGCACCTTAGCGGGAGGGTCTTACAATGAGCAGTTCTTC. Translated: CASSTLAGGSYNEQFF.

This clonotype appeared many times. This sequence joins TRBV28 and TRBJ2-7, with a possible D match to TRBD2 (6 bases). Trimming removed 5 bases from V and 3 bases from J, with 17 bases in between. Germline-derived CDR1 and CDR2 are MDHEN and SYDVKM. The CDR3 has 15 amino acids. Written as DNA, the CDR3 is TGTGCCAGCAGTCCCCCCTTTGCGGGGTACTACGAGCAGTACTTC. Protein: CASSPPFAGYYEQYF.

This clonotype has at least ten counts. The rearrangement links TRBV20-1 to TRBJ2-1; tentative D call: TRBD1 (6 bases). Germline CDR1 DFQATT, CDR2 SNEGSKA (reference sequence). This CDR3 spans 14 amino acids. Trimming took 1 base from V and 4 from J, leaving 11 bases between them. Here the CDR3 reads CSARAGVWYNEQFF. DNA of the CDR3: TGCAGTGCTAGAGCAGGGGTATGGTACAATGAGCAGTTCTTC.

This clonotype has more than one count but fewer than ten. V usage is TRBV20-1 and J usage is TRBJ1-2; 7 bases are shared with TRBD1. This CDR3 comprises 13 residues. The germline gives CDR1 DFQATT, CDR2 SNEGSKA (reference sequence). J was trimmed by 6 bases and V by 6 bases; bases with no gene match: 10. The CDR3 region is CSASPRQGDGYTF. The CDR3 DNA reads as TGCAGTGCGTCCCCCCGACAGGGTGATGGCTACACCTTC.

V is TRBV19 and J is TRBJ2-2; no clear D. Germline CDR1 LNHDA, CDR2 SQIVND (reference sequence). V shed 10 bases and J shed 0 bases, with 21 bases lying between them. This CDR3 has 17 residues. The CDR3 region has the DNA TGTGCCACCCTACCAAGCCTAAGACCCGCGAACACCGGGGAGCTGTTTTTT. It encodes CATLPSLRPANTGELFF.

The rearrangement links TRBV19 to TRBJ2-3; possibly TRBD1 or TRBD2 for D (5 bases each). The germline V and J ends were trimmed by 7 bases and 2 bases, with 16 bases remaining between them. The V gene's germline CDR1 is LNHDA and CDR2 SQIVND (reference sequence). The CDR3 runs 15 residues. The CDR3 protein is CASTPLGVPTDTQYF. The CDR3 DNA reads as TGTGCCAGTACCCCCTTGGGGGTACCCACAGATACGCAGTATTTT.

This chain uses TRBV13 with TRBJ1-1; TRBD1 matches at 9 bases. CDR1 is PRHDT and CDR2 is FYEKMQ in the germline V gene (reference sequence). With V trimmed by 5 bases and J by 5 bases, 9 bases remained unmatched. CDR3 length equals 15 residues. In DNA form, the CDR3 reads TGTGCCAGCAGCCTGGGACAGGGAAAGGGGACTGAAGCTTTCTTT. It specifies CASSLGQGKGTEAFF.

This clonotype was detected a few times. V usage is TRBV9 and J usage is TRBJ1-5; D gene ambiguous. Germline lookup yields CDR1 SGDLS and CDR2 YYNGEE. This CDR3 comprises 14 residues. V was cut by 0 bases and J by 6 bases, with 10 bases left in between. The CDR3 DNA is TGTGCCAGCAGCGTAGACGGGTTAGGTCAGCCCCAGCATTTT. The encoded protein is CASSVDGLGQPQHF.

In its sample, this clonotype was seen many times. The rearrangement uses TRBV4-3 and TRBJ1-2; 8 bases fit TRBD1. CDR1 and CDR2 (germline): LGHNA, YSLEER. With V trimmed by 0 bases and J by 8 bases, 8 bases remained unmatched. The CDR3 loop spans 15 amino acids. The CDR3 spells CASSQDRDRGRGYTF. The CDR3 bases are TGCGCCAGCAGCCAAGATCGTGACAGGGGCCGCGGCTACACCTTC.

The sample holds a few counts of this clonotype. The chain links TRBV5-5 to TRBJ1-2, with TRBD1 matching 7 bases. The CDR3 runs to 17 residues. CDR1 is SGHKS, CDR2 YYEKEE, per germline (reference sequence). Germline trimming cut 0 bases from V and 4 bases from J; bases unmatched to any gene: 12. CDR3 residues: CASSLEVWGQMAYGYTF. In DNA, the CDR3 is TGTGCCAGCAGCTTGGAAGTTTGGGGACAGATGGCCTATGGCTACACCTTC.